The 23 T cell receptor beta chains below come from one sample, sequenced in a study of shared clonotypes between healthy human individuals. The naive CD8 population came from CD45RO-negative cells selected for CCR7, without terminally differentiated effector memory CD45RA+ cells. Data came from immunoSEQ multiplex PCR; TCRdb stores just in-frame clones and leaves some out. The sample has roughly 2.1 million clones, about 93% seen once; the top ten hold under 2%. Sequences were obtained from naive CD8+ T cells from PBMCs. These receptors originate from a man aged 18 to 29 in good health. Some clones in this sample may be carry-over from other donors' samples.

Points on this clone: The sample carries other DNA sequences with the same CDR3. This chain links TRBV27 with TRBJ1-5; D not certain. The CDR3 consists of 14 residues. With 2 bases removed from V and 0 bases from J, the gap between germline ends came to 5 bases. CDR1 MNHEY and CDR2 SMNVEV come from the germline V gene (reference sequence). CDR3 sequence: CASSLVASNQPQHF. CDR3 bases: TGTGCCAGCAGTTTAGTTGCTAGCAATCAGCCCCAGCATTTT.

The chain recombines TRBV7-9 with TRBJ2-5; D not certain. The CDR3 extends over 11 amino acids. Germline CDR1 is SEHNR and CDR2 is FQNEAQ (reference sequence). Trimming removed 4 bases from V and 12 bases from J, with 12 bases in between. CDR3 in DNA: TGTGCCAGCAGCTCCCCTTTAGGTGAGTACTTC. Translating gives CASSSPLGEYF.

The V call is TRBV19, the J call TRBJ2-2; possible D gene TRBD1, 5 bases. V was shortened by 4 bases and J by 3 bases, with 12 bases between the two germline ends. The V gene's germline CDR1 is LNHDA and CDR2 SQIVND (reference sequence). The CDR3 length is 15 residues. This CDR3 reads CASSNPARDTGELFF. The DNA of the CDR3 is TGTGCCAGTAGTAACCCCGCCAGGGACACCGGGGAGCTGTTTTTT.

The chain couples TRBV27 to TRBJ2-2; 12 bases line up with TRBD1. The CDR3 spans 15 residues. The J segment lost 13 bases and the V segment lost 9 bases, leaving 15 bases of the junction unmatched. Germline CDR1 is MNHEY and CDR2 is SMNVEV (reference sequence). CDR3 residues: CASSHTGTGGAGLFF. For the CDR3, the DNA is TGTGCCAGTTCCCATACCGGGACAGGGGGCGCAGGGCTGTTTTTT.

The rearrangement uses TRBV27 and TRBJ2-1; TRBD2 matches 11 bases. This CDR3 has 14 residues. V was clipped by 10 bases and J by 4 bases; unmatched bases: 6. Germline values: CDR1 MNHEY, CDR2 SMNVEV (reference sequence). The CDR3 loop reads CATSIAGGYNEQFF. The CDR3 DNA follows: TGTGCCACCTCAATAGCGGGAGGGTACAATGAGCAGTTCTTC.

The rearrangement joins TRBV6-5 to TRBJ1-1; 8 bases fit TRBD1. Trimming cost V 0 bases and J 5 bases; bases outside gene matches: 8. CDR3 length: 16 residues. The V gene's germline CDR1 is MNHEY and CDR2 SVGAGI. CDR3 loop: CASSYSADREETEAFF. The DNA for the CDR3 is TGTGCCAGCAGTTACTCCGCGGACAGGGAAGAAACTGAAGCTTTCTTT.

In its sample, this clone was seen once. This rearrangement joins TRBV23-1 to TRBJ2-4; TRBD1 might be the D (6 bases). TRBV23-1 is noted as an ORF with a role that remains uncertain. This CDR3 has 16 residues. V lost 0 bases and J lost 3, with 12 bases in between. The CDR3 nucleotides are TGCGCCAGCAGTCAATCTCCCCCAGGGGTCAAAAACATTCAGTACTTC. It specifies CASSQSPPGVKNIQYF.

V usage is TRBV27 and J usage is TRBJ1-6, with D possibly matching TRBD1 (5 bases). Trimming took off 4 bases at V and 3 bases at J, with 7 bases between the two ends. The CDR3 length is 14 residues. CDR1 and CDR2 (germline): MNHEY, SMNVEV (reference sequence). DNA for the CDR3: TGTGCCAGCAGTTGGGGGGACTATAATTCACCCCTCCACTTT. Translation: CASSWGDYNSPLHF.

V is TRBV6-5 and J is TRBJ1-5; tentative D call: TRBD1 (6 bases). Trimming took off 4 bases at V and 7 bases at J, with 20 bases between the two ends. The CDR3 length is 16 residues. Per germline, CDR1 MNHEY and CDR2 SVGAGI. CDR3 protein: CASSSRGRGAEQPQHF. The CDR3 nucleotides are TGTGCCAGCAGTTCAAGGGGACGGGGGGCTGAACAGCCCCAGCATTTT.

V is TRBV4-1 and J is TRBJ2-1; 7 bases map to TRBD1. Per germline, CDR1 MGHRA and CDR2 YSYEKL. This CDR3 has 12 amino acids. V shed 3 bases and J 15 bases; nucleotides not matched to a gene: 8. The CDR3 nucleotides are TGCGCCAGCAGCCAGGGCACAGGGGATACGTTCTTC. The encoded protein is CASSQGTGDTFF.

CDR3 bases: TGTGCCAGCAGACTTGCAGGGGTGGGCACTGAAGCTTTCTTT. This gives the protein CASRLAGVGTEAFF. The gene calls are TRBV27 and TRBJ1-1; a weak D match, TRBD1 (6 bases). This CDR3 spans 14 amino acids. Germline V CDR1 and CDR2: MNHEY, SMNVEV (reference sequence). Trimming removed 6 bases from V and 4 bases from J, with 15 bases in between.

Of note for this clone: Distinct nucleotide sequences in the sample also encode this CDR3. The chain uses TRBV5-6 and TRBJ2-7; a possible D gene is TRBD1 (5 bases). The CDR3 runs 13 residues. The V and J ends lost 0 bases and 6 bases respectively, with 10 bases between them. Germline V gives CDR1 SGHDT, CDR2 YYEEEE. The CDR3 is CASSLVGQGEQYF. In DNA, the CDR3 is TGTGCCAGCAGCTTGGTTGGGCAGGGCGAGCAGTACTTC.

The chain employs TRBV7-2 and TRBJ2-3; the D call may be TRBD1 or TRBD2 (5 bases each). V was shortened by 7 bases and J by 2 bases, with 19 bases between the two germline ends. This CDR3 has 16 amino acids. The germline gives CDR1 SGHTA, CDR2 FQGNSA. CDR3: CASTRGLTTNTDTQYF. The CDR3 coding sequence is TGTGCCAGCACAAGGGGTCTGACTACGAACACAGATACGCAGTATTTT.

The V and J genes are TRBV28 and TRBJ2-1, with D uncertain. The V end was cut by 3 bases, the J end by 9 bases, with 12 bases between. The germline CDR1 and CDR2 sequences are MDHEN and SYDVKM. The CDR3 totals 13 residues. CDR3 protein: CASSFYRSSEQFF. CDR3 in DNA: TGTGCCAGCAGTTTCTACAGAAGCAGTGAGCAGTTCTTC.

The rearrangement uses TRBV2 and TRBJ2-7; TRBD2 matches at 9 bases. Germline CDR1 SNHLY, CDR2 FYNNEI. The V segment lost 10 bases and the J segment 3 bases; nucleotides outside the gene matches: 13. CDR3 size: 15 residues. This chain's CDR3 is CAILGAGGIYYEQYF. The DNA for the CDR3 is TGTGCCATTCTAGGAGCGGGAGGAATATACTACGAGCAGTACTTC.

The chain joins TRBV27 to TRBJ2-1; D may be TRBD2 (6 bases). The ends were cut back, 7 bases at V and 2 bases at J, with 12 bases in the middle. The CDR3 runs 14 residues. Germline lookup yields CDR1 MNHEY and CDR2 SMNVEV (reference sequence). The CDR3 spells CASTIRGAYNEQFF. CDR3 DNA sequence: TGTGCCAGCACCATTCGCGGGGCCTACAATGAGCAGTTCTTC.

This rearrangement joins TRBV4-1 to TRBJ2-7; D is ambiguous. Trimming pared 4 bases from V and 2 bases from J, leaving 9 bases between. The CDR3 contains 13 residues. CDR1 is MGHRA, CDR2 YSYEKL, per germline. CDR3 residues: CASSLQPTYEQYF. The DNA of the CDR3 is TGCGCCAGCAGCCTCCAGCCCACCTACGAGCAGTACTTC.

The V call is TRBV7-2, the J call TRBJ2-1; D is perhaps TRBD1 (6 bases). Trimming left V 4 bases short and J 0 bases short, with 10 bases between. The CDR3 runs 15 residues. Germline V CDR1 and CDR2: SGHTA, FQGNSA. The CDR3 loop is CASSSGESSYNEQFF. The CDR3 DNA sequence: TGTGCCAGCAGCTCAGGGGAGAGCTCCTACAATGAGCAGTTCTTC. Based on the CDR3 plus reference TRBV7-2 and TRBJ2-1, the full variable domain is GAGVSQSPSNKVTEKGKDVELRCDPISGHTALYWYRQSLGQGLEFLIYFQGNSAPDKSGLPSDRFSAERTGGSVSTLTIQRTQQEDSAVYLCASSSGESSYNEQFFGPGTRLTVL.

The chain combines TRBV20-1 with TRBJ2-4; 7 nucleotides line up with TRBD1. Germline CDR1 reads DFQATT; CDR2 reads SNEGSKA (reference sequence). The CDR3 runs 10 residues. After removal of 5 bases from V and 14 bases from J, the junction contained 6 bases not matched to a gene. CDR3 residues: CSAPGTAEYF. CDR3 DNA: TGCAGTGCTCCTGGGACAGCCGAGTACTTC.

The V and J genes are TRBV2 and TRBJ2-3; a possible D gene is TRBD2 (6 bases). Per the germline V gene, CDR1 is SNHLY and CDR2 is FYNNEI. The ends were cut back, 6 bases at V and 1 base at J, with 17 bases in the middle. The CDR3 spans 16 residues. The CDR3 coding sequence is TGTGCCAGCAGCCCGAAGGGGCGGGGTGGCACAGATACGCAGTATTTT. Residues: CASSPKGRGGTDTQYF.

The chain combines TRBV4-1 with TRBJ1-1, with 8 bases identical to TRBD1. The CDR3 runs to 18 residues. Germline values: CDR1 MGHRA, CDR2 YSYEKL. Unmatched junction bases numbered 13, after V lost 4 bases and J lost 0 bases. The CDR3 spells CASSLPDRVKGMNTEAFF. The CDR3 DNA reads as TGCGCCAGCAGCCTTCCGGACAGGGTTAAAGGAATGAACACTGAAGCTTTCTTT.

There are a few counts of this clone. The chain couples TRBV28 to TRBJ1-5; a possible D gene is TRBD1 (6 bases). V lost 7 bases, J lost 4 bases, and 14 bases lay in between. The CDR3 has 14 residues. The V gene's germline CDR1 is MDHEN and CDR2 SYDVKM. The CDR3 protein is CASNLDRVNQPQHF. In DNA, the CDR3 is TGTGCCAGCAACTTGGACAGAGTTAATCAGCCCCAGCATTTT.

The V call is TRBV4-2, the J call TRBJ1-1; D remains unclear. Trimming took 4 bases from V and 1 from J, leaving 10 bases between them. The CDR3 spans 14 residues. The germline CDR1 and CDR2 sequences are LGHNA and YNFKEQ. The chain's CDR3 is CASSPDGGNTEAFF. As DNA, the CDR3 is TGTGCCAGCAGCCCAGACGGAGGGAACACTGAAGCTTTCTTT.